A single sample is the source of the 10 T cell receptor beta chains below, sequenced in a study of T cell changes during pregnancy in multiple sclerosis. The repertoire was sequenced with immunoSEQ multiplex PCR; TCRdb's copy has only in-frame clones and lacks some. The data contain tens of thousands of clones, 88% of them seen just once; the ten biggest clones take up more than 1%. The sequencing here drew on CD4+ T cells from peripheral blood mononuclear cells, taken before pregnancy. The receptors derive from a female donor with multiple sclerosis, enrolled in a pregnancy study.

This chain links TRBV5-1 with TRBJ2-5, with 7 bases aligning to TRBD1. V shed 3 bases, J shed 6 bases, and the junction held 20 bases outside the gene matches. The CDR3 covers 18 residues. Germline-derived CDR1 and CDR2 are SGHRS and YFSETQ. The CDR3 DNA sequence: TGCGCCAGCAGCTCGGGAAGCCTGACAGGGCCAGGGGTGAAGACCCAGTACTTC. This gives the protein CASSSGSLTGPGVKTQYF.

The chain is built from TRBV6-5 and TRBJ2-3; possibly TRBD2 for D (6 bases). The V end lost 0 bases, the J end lost 4 bases, and 11 bases lay between the germline ends. CDR1 and CDR2 (germline): MNHEY, SVGAGI. The CDR3 runs to 15 residues. In DNA, the CDR3 is TGTGCCAGCAGTTACTCACCGGGAGACCCAGATACGCAGTATTTT. Translating it yields CASSYSPGDPDTQYF.

As to this clone: Different DNA sequences within this sample yield the same CDR3. J is TRBJ2-7 and V is TRBV28, with D maybe TRBD1 (5 bases). CDR3 length equals 16 residues. Per germline, CDR1 MDHEN and CDR2 SYDVKM. V was shortened by 5 bases and J by 0 bases, with 17 bases between the two germline ends. CDR3 protein: CASSDSKKKPSYEQYF. Here the CDR3 DNA reads TGTGCCAGCAGTGACAGCAAGAAAAAACCCTCCTACGAGCAGTACTTC.

The chain has TRBV19 and TRBJ1-5; 7 nucleotides match TRBD1. Germline CDR1 and CDR2: LNHDA and SQIVND (reference sequence). With V trimmed by 5 bases and J by 2 bases, 12 bases remained unmatched. The CDR3 is 17 residues long. Here the CDR3 DNA reads TGTGCCAGTAGTGCCCAACAGGGGCGGAAGGGCAATCAGCCCCAGCATTTT. Translated, it gives CASSAQQGRKGNQPQHF.

The rearrangement joins TRBV5-6 to TRBJ2-3; TRBD2 matches 8 bases. V gave up 3 bases and J gave up 2 bases; unmatched junction bases: 8. This CDR3 has 16 residues. Germline V lookup: CDR1 SGHDT, CDR2 YYEEEE. The CDR3 DNA sequence: TGTGCCAGCAGCTCCAGGACTAGCAGCAACACAGATACGCAGTATTTT. The encoded protein is CASSSRTSSNTDTQYF.

The CDR3 bases are TGCGCCAGCAGTGACAAGGGGGCCAACGTCCTGACTTTC. Translation gives CASSDKGANVLTF. This chain connects TRBV23-1 to TRBJ2-6; unclear D gene. TRBV23-1 belongs to the ORF category, with a function that is uncertain. V was cut by 5 bases and J by 4 bases, with 6 bases left in between. The CDR3 is made up of 13 amino acids.

The genes are TRBV7-9 and TRBJ1-5; 7 positions agree with TRBD1. The ends lost 6 bases at V and 4 bases at J; junction bases unmatched: 9. The germline CDR1 and CDR2 sequences are SEHNR and FQNEAQ (reference sequence). This CDR3 contains 15 residues. The CDR3 loop reads CASSRTGEPNQPQHF. CDR3 nucleotides: TGTGCCAGCAGTCGTACAGGGGAACCTAATCAGCCCCAGCATTTT.

This clone has more than one count but fewer than ten. The chain is built from TRBV11-2 and TRBJ2-7, with TRBD2 matching over 8 bases. Per germline, CDR1 SGHAT and CDR2 FQNNGV. The CDR3 loop spans 13 amino acids. V was clipped by 4 bases and J by 6 bases; unmatched bases: 5. CDR3 sequence: CASSSHRGGEQYF. Written as DNA, the CDR3 is TGTGCCAGCAGCTCCCACCGGGGGGGCGAGCAGTACTTC.

V usage is TRBV19 and J usage is TRBJ2-7, with 10 bases identical to TRBD2. Trimming took 6 bases from V and 2 from J; bases not matched to a gene: 7. Germline V gives CDR1 LNHDA, CDR2 SQIVND (reference sequence). The CDR3 totals 15 residues. The CDR3 spells CASRSQAGGTYEQYF. In DNA, the CDR3 is TGTGCCAGTAGGTCCCAAGCGGGAGGGACCTACGAGCAGTACTTC.

The V call is TRBV10-3, the J call TRBJ2-7; 7 bases map to TRBD2. The V gene's germline CDR1 is ENHRY and CDR2 SYGVKD. The ends lost 7 bases at V and 4 bases at J; junction bases unmatched: 7. The CDR3 length is 13 residues. As DNA, the CDR3 is TGTGCCATCATGAGAGGGAGGGAGTACGAGCAGTACTTC. Translating it yields CAIMRGREYEQYF.